This TCR beta chain was identified in a study of control samples from healthy donors and cancer patients. The CDR3 covers 16 residues. Germline V lookup: CDR1 SGHRS, CDR2 YFSETQ. V lost 5 bases, J lost 0 bases, and 5 bases stayed unmatched. The protocol was immunoSEQ multiplex PCR, while the TCRdb copy is restricted to in-frame clones and leaves out a portion. The sample holds approximately 94,000 clones; about 88% are singletons and the top ten take 0.95% to 1.5%. Sequencing used blood. The chain uses TRBV5-1 and TRBJ2-2; TRBD1 agrees at 9 bases. This clonotype was sampled from a woman aged 45-60 years in good health. The CDR3 coding sequence is TGCGCCAGCAGGCCCGGGACAGGGTCGAACACCGGGGAGCTGTTTTTT. It is translated as CASRPGTGSNTGELFF.